This T cell receptor (beta chain) was recovered during a study of CD8 T cells in Susac syndrome. RNA totalling about 0.5 to 1 ug underwent reverse transcription with random hexamers. MiXCR, applied by TCRdb to the immunoSEQ multiplex PCR reads, yields one record per CDR3 protein. Of approximately 270,000 distinct CDR3 sequences in the sample, roughly 93% were seen once. The V gene's germline CDR1 is MGHRA and CDR2 YSYEKL. Trimming at V came to 0 bases and at J to 4 bases, leaving 14 bases not matched to a gene. The CDR3 spans 19 residues. Peripheral blood CD8+ and CD4+ T cells were profiled by TCR beta sequencing.

The J gene is TRBJ1-4, the V gene TRBV4-1; TRBD1 matches 7 bases. The TCR originated in a human donor with multiple sclerosis. The sample consisted of CD4+ T cells from PBMCs. The CDR3 sequence is CASSQDSGGFDRDNEKLFF. The DNA for the CDR3 is TGCGCCAGCAGCCAAGACTCTGGAGGTTTCGACAGGGATAATGAAAAACTGTTTTTT.